Presented here are 27 T cell receptor beta chains from one specimen sequenced in a study of T cell changes during pregnancy in multiple sclerosis. Clones were read by immunoSEQ multiplex PCR, and TCRdb kept only the in-frame ones, dropping some. The sample consists of under 70,000 clones, about 90% of them appearing once. The sequenced sample was CD4+ T cells from peripheral blood mononuclear cells, obtained in the first trimester of pregnancy. The receptors come from a female donor with multiple sclerosis, enrolled in a pregnancy study.

The V gene is TRBV19, the J gene TRBJ1-6; the match to TRBD1 covers 7 bases. The germline gives CDR1 LNHDA, CDR2 SQIVND (reference sequence). The CDR3 is 18 residues long. V shed 6 bases, J shed 0 bases, and the junction held 11 bases outside the gene matches. CDR3 DNA sequence: TGTGCCAGTAGCGAGACGGGACAGAGGCTCTCCTATAATTCACCCCTCCACTTT. Translating gives CASSETGQRLSYNSPLHF. The variable domain in full, completed from reference TRBV19 and TRBJ1-6, reads DGGITQSPKYLFRKEGQNVTLSCEQNLNHDAMYWYRQDPGQGLRLIYYSQIVNDFQKGDIAEGYSVSREKKESFPLTVTSAQKNPTAFYLCASSETGQRLSYNSPLHFGNGTRLTVT.

This clone is a singleton in its sample. The V gene is TRBV2, the J gene TRBJ1-5; D gene ambiguous. The CDR3 is 13 amino acids. Germline CDR1 and CDR2: SNHLY and FYNNEI. V was clipped by 5 bases and J by 7 bases, with 12 bases between them. The CDR3 nucleotides are TGTGCCAGCAGTTCGAGGAATAGGCAGCCCCAGCATTTT. Protein product: CASSSRNRQPQHF.

This clone was observed once. Germline is not matched at one junction end, which may reflect a read error. The chain joins TRBV6-5 to TRBJ1-1; possibly TRBD1 for D (6 bases). The V gene's germline CDR1 is MNHEY and CDR2 SVGAGI. The CDR3 covers 14 residues. The CDR3 bases are TGTGCCAGCAGTTACGGTGGGGGGGCCCCTGAGGCTTTCTTT. Its protein product is CASSYGGGAPEAFF.

Only one count was recorded for this clone. The rearrangement links TRBV7-2 to TRBJ1-3; TRBD1 is a possible D gene (5 bases). Germline loops: CDR1 SGHTA, CDR2 FQGNSA. The CDR3 is made up of 16 amino acids. The germline V and J ends were trimmed by 3 bases and 2 bases, with 14 bases remaining between them. CDR3 sequence: CASSFWSPRAGNTIYF. The DNA for the CDR3 is TGTGCCAGCAGCTTCTGGTCCCCCAGGGCTGGAAACACCATATATTTT.

CDR3 sequence reads: CASSLSGNTEAFF. The CDR3, as DNA: TGTGCCAGCAGCCTTTCAGGGAACACTGAAGCTTTCTTT. The chain uses TRBV7-8 and TRBJ1-1; D ambiguous. Deletions cut 5 bases from V and 1 base from J, with 8 bases between. Germline V gene sequence: CDR1 SGHVS, CDR2 FQNEAQ. The CDR3 contains 13 residues.

This chain links TRBV10-3 with TRBJ2-7, with D maybe TRBD2 (6 bases). Germline V lookup: CDR1 ENHRY, CDR2 SYGVKD. The CDR3 is 14 residues long. Trimming shortened V by 10 bases and J by 4 bases, and 20 bases separated the two germline ends. The CDR3 sequence is CATSPQGGRYEQYF. The CDR3 DNA reads TGTGCCACCTCTCCCCAGGGAGGCCGTTACGAGCAGTACTTC.

This chain uses TRBV19 with TRBJ1-6; 7 positions match TRBD1. Looked up from germline, CDR1 is LNHDA and CDR2 is SQIVND (reference sequence). The CDR3 runs to 16 residues. V was pared by 11 bases and J by 3 bases, with 13 bases of the junction left unmatched. The CDR3 sequence is CAAAPEGAIYNSPLHF. The CDR3 bases are TGTGCCGCAGCGCCGGAGGGGGCTATCTATAATTCACCCCTCCACTTT.

This chain connects TRBV4-3 to TRBJ2-4; D is undetermined. CDR3 size: 15 residues. V lost 0 bases and J 0 bases, leaving 6 bases between the germline ends. Germline CDR1 LGHNA, CDR2 YSLEER. The CDR3 region is CASSQELSAKNIQYF. The CDR3 DNA follows: TGCGCCAGCAGCCAAGAACTTTCAGCCAAAAACATTCAGTACTTC.

This CDR3 reads CASSTAGGMADTQYF. The DNA for the CDR3 is TGCGCCAGCAGCACAGCGGGGGGTATGGCAGATACGCAGTATTTT. This chain links TRBV5-1 with TRBJ2-3, with 9 bases that match TRBD2. The CDR3 contains 15 residues. Trimming took 4 bases from V and 4 from J; bases not matched to a gene: 7. Germline assignment: CDR1 SGHRS and CDR2 YFSETQ.

The V gene is TRBV19, the J gene TRBJ1-3; D call uncertain. Germline V gene data show CDR1 as LNHDA and CDR2 as SQIVND (reference sequence). With 6 bases removed from V and 3 bases from J, the gap between germline ends came to 12 bases. This CDR3 is 14 amino acids long. DNA for the CDR3: TGTGCCAGTAGCGTCCTTTCAGGTGGAAACACCATATATTTT. It codes for CASSVLSGGNTIYF.

V is TRBV11-3 and J is TRBJ2-2; 9 bases are a match to TRBD1. Looked up from germline, CDR1 is SGHNT and CDR2 is YENEEA. V lost 5 bases, J lost 5 bases, and 9 bases stayed unmatched. CDR3 length equals 16 residues. In DNA form, the CDR3 reads TGTGCCAGCAGCCCACGGACGACAGGGGGGACCGGGGAGCTGTTTTTT. Protein product: CASSPRTTGGTGELFF. Full variable domain (missing parts from reference TRBV11-3 and TRBJ2-2): EAGVVQSPRYKIIEKKQPVAFWCNPISGHNTLYWYLQNLGQGPELLIRYENEEAVDDSQLPKDRFSAERLKGVDSTLKIQPAELGDSAVYLCASSPRTTGGTGELFFGEGSRLTVL.

The V gene is TRBV9, the J gene TRBJ2-5, with TRBD2 matching 7 bases. V was pared by 1 base and J by 1 base, with 10 bases of the junction left unmatched. Germline CDR1 reads SGDLS; CDR2 reads YYNGEE. This CDR3 contains 17 residues. CDR3 nucleotide sequence: TGTGCCAGCAGCGTAAACGGTGTGTCGGGGGGCCAAGAGACCCAGTACTTC. Translation: CASSVNGVSGGQETQYF.

The chain combines TRBV9 with TRBJ2-1; maybe TRBD1 (6 bases). Germline-derived CDR1 and CDR2 are SGDLS and YYNGEE. The ends were cut back, 0 bases at V and 2 bases at J, with 15 bases in the middle. There are 17 residues in the CDR3. In DNA form, the CDR3 reads TGTGCCAGCAGCGTAGTAGGGGGTGGGGGAACCTACAATGAGCAGTTCTTC. Residues: CASSVVGGGGTYNEQFF.

The chain recombines TRBV7-9 with TRBJ1-3, with TRBD1 matching over 8 bases. J lost 9 bases, V lost 5 bases, and 6 bases had no gene match. The CDR3 is 13 residues long. Germline-derived CDR1 and CDR2 are SEHNR and FQNEAQ (reference sequence). CDR3 nucleotides: TGTGCCAGCAGCCCGACAGGGGATGGCACCATATATTTT. Translated, it gives CASSPTGDGTIYF.

The CDR3, as DNA: TGCGCCAGCAGCCTTTACGGGACAGGGATCAGCAATCAGCCCCAGCATTTT. It encodes CASSLYGTGISNQPQHF. The rearrangement joins TRBV4-1 to TRBJ1-5, with 9 bases lining up with TRBD1. CDR1 MGHRA and CDR2 YSYEKL come from the germline V gene. Trimming cost V 4 bases and J 1 base; bases outside gene matches: 8. The CDR3 spans 17 residues.

This chain uses TRBV4-1 with TRBJ1-2; TRBD1 matches 9 bases. Trimming cost V 2 bases and J 8 bases; bases outside gene matches: 3. The germline V gene has CDR1 MGHRA and CDR2 YSYEKL. The CDR3 is 13 amino acids. CDR3 residues: CASSQRTGDGYTF. CDR3 DNA: TGCGCCAGCAGCCAAAGGACAGGGGACGGCTACACCTTC.

V usage is TRBV10-3 and J usage is TRBJ1-6; 7 bases are a match to TRBD1. The CDR3 has 14 residues. Germline trimming cut 10 bases from V and 4 bases from J; bases unmatched to any gene: 7. The germline CDR1 and CDR2 sequences are ENHRY and SYGVKD. The CDR3 DNA follows: TGTGCCACCAGCCCGGGACAGTATAATTCACCCCTCCACTTT. This sequence encodes CATSPGQYNSPLHF.

The chain uses TRBV29-1 and TRBJ2-3, with TRBD1 identical over 9 bases. CDR1 and CDR2 (germline): SQVTM, ANQGSEA. Trimming cost V 7 bases and J 3 bases; bases outside gene matches: 11. This CDR3 is 15 amino acids long. CDR3 in amino acids: CSAAKPGQGTDTQYF. The CDR3 DNA reads TGCAGCGCCGCCAAACCGGGACAGGGAACAGATACGCAGTATTTT.

The chain recombines TRBV2 with TRBJ1-1, with D possibly TRBD1 on 6 matching bases. V was clipped by 4 bases and J by 0 bases, with 6 bases between them. CDR3 length: 13 residues. Germline CDR1 reads SNHLY; CDR2 reads FYNNEI. The CDR3 DNA sequence: TGTGCCAGCAGTGGGGACATGAACACTGAAGCTTTCTTT. It is translated as CASSGDMNTEAFF.

V and J are TRBV6-5 and TRBJ1-1, with TRBD1 identical over 9 bases. J was trimmed by 7 bases and V by 1 base; bases with no gene match: 7. Germline CDR1 is MNHEY and CDR2 is SVGAGI. This CDR3 region has 15 residues. CDR3 in DNA: TGTGCCAGCAGTTACTACAGGGGGCCGAAAGGTGAAGCTTTCTTT. Its protein is CASSYYRGPKGEAFF.

V gene TRBV10-3 combines with J gene TRBJ2-1; perhaps TRBD2 as D (6 bases). The CDR3 has 13 amino acids. Germline V gene data show CDR1 as ENHRY and CDR2 as SYGVKD. V gave up 4 bases and J gave up 6 bases, with 10 bases separating them. In DNA form, the CDR3 reads TGTGCCATCAGTGCACGGGAGCCCAATGAGCAGTTCTTC. Translated, it gives CAISAREPNEQFF.

The rearrangement joins TRBV5-1 to TRBJ1-2, with TRBD1 identical over 8 bases. Germline V gene lookup returns CDR1 SGHRS and CDR2 YFSETQ. This CDR3 contains 17 residues. After removal of 0 bases from V and 0 bases from J, the junction contained 7 bases not matched to a gene. The CDR3 is CASSLAGTGPANYGYTF. DNA of the CDR3: TGCGCCAGCAGCTTGGCCGGGACAGGCCCCGCTAACTATGGCTACACCTTC.

The chain couples TRBV19 to TRBJ1-2; tentatively, D is TRBD1 (6 bases). This CDR3 region has 14 residues. Trimming shortened V by 8 bases and J by 0 bases, and 13 bases separated the two germline ends. Per germline, CDR1 LNHDA and CDR2 SQIVND (reference sequence). CDR3 in DNA: TGTGCCAGTGCCACCAGGGGACCTAACTATGGCTACACCTTC. Its translation: CASATRGPNYGYTF. The full variable domain, its missing parts supplied by reference TRBV19 and TRBJ1-2, is DGGITQSPKYLFRKEGQNVTLSCEQNLNHDAMYWYRQDPGQGLRLIYYSQIVNDFQKGDIAEGYSVSREKKESFPLTVTSAQKNPTAFYLCASATRGPNYGYTFGSGTRLTVV.

DNA of the CDR3: TGCGCCAGCAGCCAAGCAGGGGTCAATCAGCCCCAGCATTTT. Encoded protein: CASSQAGVNQPQHF. The gene calls are TRBV4-1 and TRBJ1-5, with D possibly matching TRBD1 (6 bases). The CDR3 runs 14 residues. Trimming shortened V by 1 base and J by 3 bases, and 7 bases separated the two germline ends. Germline V gene data show CDR1 as MGHRA and CDR2 as YSYEKL.

This clone was picked up a small number of times. The V call is TRBV18, the J call TRBJ1-5; no definite D call. The CDR3 runs 13 residues. Deletions cut 2 bases from V and 7 bases from J, with 9 bases between. Germline V gives CDR1 KGHSH, CDR2 LQKENI. CDR3 sequence: CASSPGPSQPQHF. The CDR3 bases are TGTGCCAGCTCACCAGGGCCAAGCCAGCCCCAGCATTTT.

The chain is built from TRBV29-1 and TRBJ1-1; TRBD1 might be the D (6 bases). The CDR3 has 16 amino acids. Trimming removed 1 base at V and 4 bases at J, with 19 bases between. CDR1 is SQVTM, CDR2 ANQGSEA, per germline. CDR3 residues: CSVEGGTPIRLTEAFF. DNA for the CDR3: TGCAGCGTTGAAGGAGGGACACCAATTAGGCTCACTGAAGCTTTCTTT. The full variable domain, completed using reference TRBV29-1 and TRBJ1-1, is SAVISQKPSRDICQRGTSLTIQCQVDSQVTMMFWYRQQPGQSLTLIATANQGSEATYESGFVIDKFPISRPNLTFSTLTVSNMSPEDSSIYLCSVEGGTPIRLTEAFFGQGTRLTVV.

The CDR3 DNA sequence: TGTGCCAGCAGCTCCGGAGAGACCCAGTACTTC. Its translation: CASSSGETQYF. The chain combines TRBV7-2 with TRBJ2-5; D call uncertain. The CDR3 consists of 11 residues. Germline values: CDR1 SGHTA, CDR2 FQGNSA. Trimming shortened V by 4 bases and J by 4 bases, and 4 bases separated the two germline ends.